The 9 T cell receptor beta chains listed next were all sequenced from one sample in a study of regulatory T cells in long-lasting Graves disease. CDR3-region Arm-PCR and iRepertoire HTBI primers produced the TCR beta libraries. One entry per CDR3 protein results from TCRdb running MiXCR on the multiplex PCR reads. The sample has 350,000 to 500,000 distinct CDR3 sequences, approximately 15% seen once. Specified time point: newly diagnosed GD, antithyroid drugs for less than 3 months. Generation of the TCR library employed RNA extracted from PBMCs. The same data also went into a second study, on T cells in Graves' hyperthyroidism and ophthalmopathy.

The source was peripheral blood mononuclear cells (PBMCs), collected at new diagnosis, from a patient treated with antithyroid drugs. These receptors all stem from a woman in her forties or fifties with Graves disease.

This clonotype was seen ten or more times. The genes are TRBV5-1 and TRBJ1-1; D gene unclear. V was shortened by 5 bases and J by 8 bases, with 16 bases between the two germline ends. The CDR3 runs 13 residues. The germline V gene encodes CDR1 SGHRS and CDR2 YFSETQ. CDR3 sequence reads: CASSPSQIQEAFF. The DNA of the CDR3 is TGCGCCAGCAGTCCTTCGCAAATCCAAGAAGCTTTCTTT.

This chain's CDR3 is CASSLYIGRTSGGNPQETQYF. CDR3 coding DNA: TGTGCCAGCAGTTTATATATCGGCAGGACTAGCGGGGGGAACCCACAAGAGACCCAGTACTTC. The rearrangement uses TRBV12-3 or TRBV12-4 and TRBJ2-1; 14 bases fit TRBD2. The DNA end favors TRBJ2-5, so the J call may be wrong. The CDR3 contains 21 residues.

V gene TRBV6-5 combines with J gene TRBJ1-3; D call uncertain. Trimming cost V 4 bases and J 0 bases, with 13 bases left between them. Per germline, CDR1 MNHEY and CDR2 SVGAGI. The CDR3 has 16 amino acids. The CDR3 loop is CASSFSRDSSGNTIYF. Written as DNA, the CDR3 is TGTGCCAGCAGTTTCTCAAGGGATAGCTCTGGAAACACCATATATTTT.

This clonotype was picked up many times. This sequence joins TRBV7-9 and TRBJ2-3; 11 bases align to TRBD2. The ends lost 4 bases at V and 0 bases at J; junction bases unmatched: 0. The CDR3 length is 15 residues. Germline assignment: CDR1 SEHNR and CDR2 FQNEAQ (reference sequence). CDR3 sequence: CASSWTSGSTDTQYF. In nucleotides, the CDR3 is TGTGCCAGCAGCTGGACTAGCGGGAGCACAGATACGCAGTATTTT.

The chain combines TRBV24-1 with TRBJ2-1, with a tentative D call TRBD2 (6 bases). Trimming left V 4 bases short and J 5 bases short, with 14 bases between. The V gene's germline CDR1 is KGHDR and CDR2 SFDVKD. The CDR3 has 15 amino acids. CDR3 sequence reads: CATSEAGLGDNEQFF. In DNA, the CDR3 is TGTGCCACCAGTGAAGCGGGCCTCGGGGACAATGAGCAGTTCTTC.

This chain joins TRBV7-2 and TRBJ2-6, with D hard to call. Germline V gives CDR1 SGHTA, CDR2 FQGNSA. The germline V and J ends were trimmed by 3 bases and 1 base, with 10 bases remaining between them. CDR3 length: 16 residues. The CDR3 spells CASSLSLGSGANVLTF. CDR3 nucleotide sequence: TGTGCCAGCAGCTTGAGCCTGGGTTCTGGGGCCAACGTCCTGACTTTC.

This clonotype has ten or more counts. The gene calls are TRBV12-3 or TRBV12-4 and TRBJ2-2; D unresolved. Trimming stripped 5 bases from V and 2 bases from J, with 12 bases between. This CDR3 is built from 15 residues. CDR3 bases: TGTGCCAGCAGTCCCCAGGTGGTTAACACCGGGGAGCTGTTTTTT. Protein: CASSPQVVNTGELFF.

The rearrangement joins TRBV4-1 to TRBJ1-3; TRBD1 matches 8 bases. This CDR3 comprises 17 residues. J lost 1 base, V lost 1 base, and 6 bases had no gene match. Germline V gives CDR1 MGHRA, CDR2 YSYEKL. The CDR3 DNA reads as TGCGCCAGCAGCCAAGCGACAGGGGATCGGTCTGGAAACACCATATATTTT. It is translated as CASSQATGDRSGNTIYF.

CDR3 bases: TGTGCCAGCAGCTTAACCTCCCGGCCTAGCGGGAGGAATGAGCAGTACTTC. Its protein is CASSLTSRPSGRNEQYF. The J gene is TRBJ2-7, the V gene TRBV7-9; the match to TRBD2 covers 11 bases. Germline CDR1 reads SEHNR; CDR2 reads FQNEAQ (reference sequence). Losses at the gene ends were 2 bases for V and 7 bases for J; bases not matched to a gene: 13. This CDR3 contains 17 residues.